This T cell receptor (beta chain) was sequenced for a study of regulatory and conventional T cells in RAG deficiency. The sorted conventional CD4+ T cells were CD25-low and CD127-high, with genomic DNA sequenced. Assay used: immunoSEQ multiplex PCR; TCRdb lists only in-frame clones, some missing. The sample has roughly 45,000 clones, about 90% seen once; the top ten hold approximately 0.51%. These same data were also listed under a study on regulatory T cells. This second study says: The PCR used 52 TRBV and 13 TRBJ primers.

The receptor was derived from a human donor in good health. Specimen: CD4+ effector T cells sorted from blood.

The CDR3 reads CASSEHREETQYF. The CDR3 nucleotides read TGTGCCAGCAGTGAACACAGGGAGGAGACCCAGTACTTC. V gene TRBV2 combines with J gene TRBJ2-5; D perhaps matches TRBD1 (6 bases). The CDR3 is 13 residues long. Trimming removed 2 bases from V and 5 bases from J, with 9 bases in between. Germline V gene sequence: CDR1 SNHLY, CDR2 FYNNEI.